This entry lists 8 T cell receptor beta chains sequenced from one sample in a study of shared clonotypes between healthy human individuals. The repertoire was sequenced with immunoSEQ multiplex PCR; TCRdb's copy has only in-frame clones and lacks some. The sample carries more than 900,000 clones, around 82% recorded once. The sequenced sample was memory CD4+ T cells from PBMCs. The subset was: CD45RA-negative fraction. Receptors originate from a man between 18 and 35 years old in good health. Some clones in this sample may be carry-over from other donors' samples.

The genes are TRBV7-9 and TRBJ2-7; 10 bases are a match to TRBD2. CDR3 size: 14 residues. Germline lookup yields CDR1 SEHNR and CDR2 FQNEAQ (reference sequence). V lost 3 bases to trimming and J lost 5 bases; unmatched junction nucleotides: 4. CDR3 amino acids: CASSFLGTSDEQYF. The CDR3 nucleotides are TGTGCCAGCAGCTTTTTGGGGACTAGCGACGAGCAGTACTTC.

The chain recombines TRBV5-6 with TRBJ2-5; 12 nucleotides match TRBD2. The J call may be wrong; the DNA end is better matched by TRBJ2-7. The CDR3 is 15 residues long. Germline V lookup: CDR1 SGHDT, CDR2 YYEEEE. CDR3 amino acids: CASSRLAGASYEQYF. In DNA, the CDR3 is TGTGCCAGCAGTAGACTAGCGGGAGCCTCCTACGAGCAGTACTTC.

This rearrangement joins TRBV18 to TRBJ1-5; no reliable D call. There are 16 residues in the CDR3. Germline assignment: CDR1 KGHSH and CDR2 LQKENI. The V end lost 3 bases, the J end lost 3 bases, and 15 bases lay between the germline ends. CDR3 sequence: CASSPTTPGSNQPQHF. The CDR3 DNA is TGTGCCAGCTCACCGACCACTCCCGGATCCAATCAGCCCCAGCATTTT. The variable domain in full, with the rest retrieved from reference TRBV18 and TRBJ1-5, is NAGVMQNPRHLVRRRGQEARLRCSPMKGHSHVYWYRQLPEEGLKFMVYLQKENIIDESGMPKERFSAEFPKEGPSILRIQQVVRGDSAAYFCASSPTTPGSNQPQHFGDGTRLSIL.

With respect to this clone: Other DNA sequences in this specimen translate into the identical CDR3. V and J are TRBV6-4 and TRBJ1-1; unclear D gene. With 6 bases removed from V and 9 bases from J, the gap between germline ends came to 11 bases. Germline V gives CDR1 MRHNA, CDR2 SNTAGT. The CDR3 consists of 11 residues. CDR3 bases: TGTGCCAGCAGCGCTGGGGATAAAGCTTTCTTT. Encoded protein: CASSAGDKAFF.

V usage is TRBV9 and J usage is TRBJ1-4; D unclear. CDR3 length: 15 residues. Germline V lookup: CDR1 SGDLS, CDR2 YYNGEE. Between the trimmed V and J ends, which lost 2 bases and 5 bases, there was a span of 13 bases. This CDR3 reads CASSVLEHPNEKLFF. CDR3 nucleotide sequence: TGTGCCAGCAGCGTCCTAGAACATCCCAATGAAAAACTGTTTTTT. Full variable domain (missing parts from reference TRBV9 and TRBJ1-4): DSGVTQTPKHLITATGQRVTLRCSPRSGDLSVYWYQQSLDQGLQFLIQYYNGEERAKGNILERFSAQQFPDLHSELNLSSLELGDSALYFCASSVLEHPNEKLFFGSGTQLSVL.

CDR3 sequence reads: CASSYGYRLDNEQFF. The CDR3 bases are TGTGCCAGCAGTTACGGCTATCGCCTGGACAATGAGCAGTTCTTC. This sequence joins TRBV6-5 and TRBJ2-1; D call uncertain. The CDR3 is made up of 15 amino acids. V was shortened by 2 bases and J by 5 bases, with 13 bases between the two germline ends. Germline V CDR1 and CDR2: MNHEY, SVGAGI.

A word on this clone: Other DNA sequences in the sample encode the same CDR3. The V and J genes are TRBV18 and TRBJ1-1, with a possible D match to TRBD1 (5 bases). CDR1 is KGHSH and CDR2 is LQKENI in the germline V gene. CDR3 length: 13 amino acids. The ends were cut back, 4 bases at V and 5 bases at J, with 11 bases in the middle. CDR3 bases: TGTGCCAGCTCACGGCAGGGAGGGACTGAAGCTTTCTTT. It yields the protein CASSRQGGTEAFF.

The chain carries TRBV10-3 and TRBJ2-7, with a weak D call TRBD2 (6 bases). From germline, CDR1 is ENHRY and CDR2 SYGVKD. There are 15 residues in the CDR3. Trimming removed 2 bases at V and 2 bases at J, with 13 bases between. The CDR3: CAISEPRSGAYEQYF. The CDR3 nucleotides are TGTGCCATCAGTGAGCCCCGGTCGGGAGCCTACGAGCAGTACTTC.